This is a list of T cell receptor beta chains from one sample in a study of cytomegalovirus exposure and HLA in healthy donors. Measured with immunoSEQ multiplex PCR; TCRdb has only the in-frame clones, and not every one. Of 150,000 to 200,000 clones listed, about 85% are singletons. The sequenced sample was PBMCs. These receptors were taken from a man aged 25-45 years in good health and CMV-seropositive. Each CDR3 is given with its conserved first and last residue. Each record gives: V gene, D gene, J gene, CDR3 protein, CDR3 DNA. The D gene is left open where the match is weak.

V gene: TRBV4-2; D gene: TRBD2; J gene: TRBJ2-5; CDR3 protein: CASSPRAYGGAEETQYF; CDR3 DNA: TGTGCCAGCAGCCCCAGGGCCTACGGGGGGGCCGAAGAGACCCAGTACTTC
V gene: TRBV5-1; D gene: NA; J gene: TRBJ2-3; CDR3 protein: CASSLEGRVVADTQYF; CDR3 DNA: TGCGCCAGCAGCTTGGAGGGCAGGGTCGTGGCAGATACGCAGTATTTT
V gene: TRBV12-2; D gene: NA; J gene: TRBJ2-7; CDR3 protein: CASRLGWDRLTYEQYF; CDR3 DNA: TGTGCAAGTCGCTTAGGTTGGGACAGGTTGACCTACGAGCAGTACTTC
V gene: TRBV4-1; D gene: NA; J gene: TRBJ2-7; CDR3 protein: CASSQWDTALYEQYF; CDR3 DNA: TGCGCCAGCAGCCAATGGGACACAGCGCTCTACGAGCAGTACTTC
V gene: TRBV10-2; D gene: TRBD1; J gene: TRBJ2-1; CDR3 protein: CASSESRTGPNNEQFF; CDR3 DNA: TGCGCCAGCAGTGAGTCCAGGACAGGGCCAAACAATGAGCAGTTCTTC
V gene: TRBV27; D gene: TRBD1; J gene: TRBJ2-5; CDR3 protein: CASSLNRGRGNQETQYF; CDR3 DNA: TGTGCCAGCAGTTTAAACAGGGGGCGAGGGAACCAAGAGACCCAGTACTTC
V gene: TRBV4-3; D gene: NA; J gene: TRBJ1-3; CDR3 protein: CASSQGQGPGNTIYF; CDR3 DNA: TGCGCCAGCAGCCAAGGGCAGGGCCCTGGAAACACCATATATTTT
V gene: TRBV6-5; D gene: NA; J gene: TRBJ2-1; CDR3 protein: CASSYSGQGPYNEQFF; CDR3 DNA: TGTGCCAGCAGTTACTCAGGGCAGGGTCCCTACAATGAGCAGTTCTTC
V gene: TRBV12-5; D gene: NA; J gene: TRBJ1-5; CDR3 protein: CASGGEGQPQHF; CDR3 DNA: TGTGCTAGTGGGGGGGAGGGTCAGCCCCAGCATTTT
V gene: TRBV29-1; D gene: TRBD1; J gene: TRBJ2-3; CDR3 protein: CSVGQGFTDTQYF; CDR3 DNA: TGCAGCGTCGGACAGGGATTCACAGATACGCAGTATTTT
V gene: TRBV5-6; D gene: NA; J gene: TRBJ1-3; CDR3 protein: CASSQGLPGNTIYF; CDR3 DNA: TGTGCCAGCAGCCAAGGACTACCTGGAAACACCATATATTTT
V gene: TRBV6-1; D gene: TRBD1; J gene: TRBJ2-1; CDR3 protein: CASSKGAATYNEQFF; CDR3 DNA: TGTGCCAGCAGCAAGGGGGCTGCTACCTACAATGAGCAGTTCTTC
V gene: TRBV7-6; D gene: TRBD2; J gene: TRBJ2-7; CDR3 protein: CASSPRAGGPVEQYF; CDR3 DNA: TGTGCCAGCAGCCCTCGAGCGGGGGGGCCGGTCGAGCAGTACTTC
V gene: TRBV4-2; D gene: TRBD2; J gene: TRBJ2-7; CDR3 protein: CASSLAISGGAYEQYF; CDR3 DNA: TGTGCCAGCAGCCTTGCGATTAGCGGGGGGGCCTACGAGCAGTACTTC
V gene: TRBV15; D gene: TRBD2; J gene: TRBJ2-5; CDR3 protein: CATSRPSGGRETQYF; CDR3 DNA: TGTGCCACCAGCAGACCCAGCGGGGGGAGGGAGACCCAGTACTTC
V gene: TRBV30; D gene: NA; J gene: TRBJ2-5; CDR3 protein: CAWKGVKTQYF; CDR3 DNA: TGTGCCTGGAAGGGAGTGAAGACCCAGTACTTC
V gene: TRBV6-5; D gene: TRBD1; J gene: TRBJ2-7; CDR3 protein: CASSYRTGGGYEQYF; CDR3 DNA: TGTGCCAGCAGTTACCGGACAGGGGGAGGCTACGAGCAGTACTTC
V gene: TRBV5-6; D gene: NA; J gene: TRBJ2-2; CDR3 protein: CASSSEGASYTGELFF; CDR3 DNA: TGTGCCAGCAGCTCGGAGGGGGCCTCCTACACCGGGGAGCTGTTTTTT